Below are 14 T cell receptor beta chains sequenced from a single sample in a study of cytomegalovirus exposure and HLA in healthy donors. Both 60 Vbeta primers and 13 Jbeta primers went into the PCR. The protocol was immunoSEQ multiplex PCR, while the TCRdb copy is restricted to in-frame clones and leaves out a portion. The sample has around 180,000 clones, around 80% seen once. Source material: PBMCs. The receptors stem from a middle-aged woman in good health and CMV-seronegative.

This clone was seen only a few times. The genes are TRBV4-3 and TRBJ2-7; TRBD1 matches at 10 bases. V was clipped by 1 base and J by 4 bases; unmatched bases: 4. CDR3 length: 15 amino acids. Germline V gives CDR1 LGHNA, CDR2 YSLEER. CDR3 nucleotides: TGCGCCAGCAGCCAAGGATGGGGACAGGGGTACGAGCAGTACTTC. Translation gives CASSQGWGQGYEQYF.

V usage is TRBV4-1 and J usage is TRBJ2-4, with TRBD1 matching 8 bases. CDR1 is MGHRA and CDR2 is YSYEKL in the germline V gene. The junction had 4 bases not matched to a gene; V was cut back by 0 bases and J by 0 bases. This CDR3 region has 17 residues. CDR3 coding DNA: TGCGCCAGCAGCCAAGATGACAGGGGCCTAGCCAAAAACATTCAGTACTTC. Its protein product is CASSQDDRGLAKNIQYF.

The chain carries TRBV5-1 and TRBJ2-7, with TRBD2 matching over 12 bases. This CDR3 has 15 amino acids. After removal of 7 bases from V and 3 bases from J, the junction contained 8 bases not matched to a gene. Per germline, CDR1 SGHRS and CDR2 YFSETQ. For the CDR3, the DNA is TGCGCCAGCCGGGCCCTAGCGGGAGGGGGCTACGAGCAGTACTTC. Translating it yields CASRALAGGGYEQYF.

The V call is TRBV19, the J call TRBJ1-3; 7 nucleotides align to TRBD1. The ends lost 10 bases at V and 0 bases at J; junction bases unmatched: 6. CDR3 length: 14 amino acids. The germline V gene encodes CDR1 LNHDA and CDR2 SQIVND (reference sequence). CDR3 nucleotide sequence: TGTGCCACCTCCGACAGGGTCTCTGGAAACACCATATATTTT. It is translated as CATSDRVSGNTIYF. Full variable domain (outside the CDR3, taken from reference TRBV19 and TRBJ1-3): DGGITQSPKYLFRKEGQNVTLSCEQNLNHDAMYWYRQDPGQGLRLIYYSQIVNDFQKGDIAEGYSVSREKKESFPLTVTSAQKNPTAFYLCATSDRVSGNTIYFGEGSWLTVV.

V usage is TRBV4-1 and J usage is TRBJ1-3; D not resolved. This CDR3 spans 12 amino acids. The germline V and J ends were trimmed by 3 bases and 8 bases, with 8 bases remaining between them. Germline CDR1 and CDR2: MGHRA and YSYEKL. Here the CDR3 DNA reads TGCGCCAGCAGCCAGGGAGGAGACACCATATATTTT. Translation gives CASSQGGDTIYF.

This chain joins TRBV28 and TRBJ1-3; possibly TRBD1 for D (6 bases). The germline CDR1 and CDR2 sequences are MDHEN and SYDVKM. CDR3 length: 16 amino acids. Trimming removed 2 bases at V and 0 bases at J, with 11 bases between. The CDR3 DNA reads as TGTGCCAGCAGTTTAAGGGGGGGACTCTCTGGAAACACCATATATTTT. Translation: CASSLRGGLSGNTIYF.

The J gene is TRBJ2-7, the V gene TRBV6-5; 8 bases fit TRBD1. From germline, CDR1 is MNHEY and CDR2 SVGAGI. The ends lost 6 bases at V and 3 bases at J; junction bases unmatched: 4. The CDR3 covers 13 residues. This chain's CDR3 is CASSLQGGYEQYF. The CDR3 DNA follows: TGTGCCAGCAGCTTACAGGGGGGCTACGAGCAGTACTTC.

J is TRBJ2-7 and V is TRBV7-2; D unclear. Trimming took 5 bases from V and 0 from J, leaving 5 bases between them. CDR1 SGHTA and CDR2 FQGNSA come from the germline V gene. The CDR3 consists of 12 residues. This chain's CDR3 is CASSHSSYEQYF. The CDR3 bases are TGTGCCAGCAGCCACAGCTCCTACGAGCAGTACTTC.

The chain has TRBV18 and TRBJ1-2; 8 nucleotides align to TRBD1. This CDR3 comprises 12 residues. Germline CDR1 and CDR2: KGHSH and LQKENI. The ends lost 3 bases at V and 8 bases at J; junction bases unmatched: 2. This CDR3 is CASSPSGGGYTF. The CDR3 DNA reads TGTGCCAGCTCACCGTCAGGGGGCGGCTACACCTTC.

V usage is TRBV10-3 and J usage is TRBJ2-7, with TRBD2 identical over 9 bases. The CDR3 covers 15 residues. Trimming at V came to 4 bases and at J to 2 bases, leaving 6 bases not matched to a gene. CDR1 is ENHRY and CDR2 is SYGVKD in the germline V gene. CDR3 amino acids: CAISAGLASPYEQYF. DNA of the CDR3: TGTGCCATCAGTGCCGGACTAGCGAGCCCCTACGAGCAGTACTTC.

This chain connects TRBV29-1 to TRBJ1-1; D gene uncertain. Trimming took 6 bases from V and 1 from J, leaving 6 bases between them. The CDR3 consists of 11 residues. Germline lookup yields CDR1 SQVTM and CDR2 ANQGSEA. The CDR3: CSVPGNTEAFF. The CDR3 DNA sequence: TGCAGCGTCCCCGGGAACACTGAAGCTTTCTTT.

The V gene is TRBV5-4, the J gene TRBJ1-4; D may be TRBD1 (6 bases). The CDR3 consists of 17 residues. CDR1 and CDR2 (germline): SGHNT, YYREEE (reference sequence). Trimming pared 3 bases from V and 0 bases from J, leaving 15 bases between. DNA for the CDR3: TGTGCCAGCAGCTCTTGGGACACAGCCTCAACTAATGAAAAACTGTTTTTT. It encodes CASSSWDTASTNEKLFF.

The rearrangement joins TRBV15 to TRBJ1-5; 7 nucleotides align to TRBD1. V trimming: 2 bases; J trimming: 7 bases; junction bases outside the gene matches: 11. This CDR3 has 16 amino acids. Germline loops: CDR1 LNHNV, CDR2 YYDKDF (reference sequence). The CDR3: CATSRTGTANGQPQHF. CDR3 nucleotide sequence: TGTGCCACCAGCAGAACCGGGACAGCTAACGGGCAGCCCCAGCATTTT.

V gene TRBV19 combines with J gene TRBJ2-1; D possibly corresponds to TRBD2 (6 bases). The V and J ends lost 6 bases and 10 bases respectively, with 10 bases between them. Germline V lookup: CDR1 LNHDA, CDR2 SQIVND (reference sequence). The CDR3 runs 11 residues. The CDR3 DNA is TGTGCCAGTAGAGGGACTGGGGAGCAGTTCTTC. Translating it yields CASRGTGEQFF.